The 3 T cell receptor beta chains listed next were all sequenced from one sample in a study of identical twins. From the 5' RACE reads, TCRdb called clonotypes with MiXCR, one entry per CDR3 protein. The sample yields approximately 410,000 distinct CDR3 sequences, 18% seen once. Sample: naive T cells sorted from blood. The receptor source for this set is a man in his forties or fifties in good health.

The rearrangement links TRBV5-1 to TRBJ2-5, with D possibly TRBD2 on 6 matching bases. V shed 2 bases and J shed 0 bases, with 14 bases lying between them. The CDR3 covers 16 residues. The V gene's germline CDR1 is SGHRS and CDR2 YFSETQ. The CDR3 nucleotides read TGCGCCAGCAGCTTCGGCGCAGGGAGGTACCAAGAGACCCAGTACTTC. Protein product: CASSFGAGRYQETQYF.

V usage is TRBV11-2 and J usage is TRBJ2-7, with 8 bases matching TRBD2. The CDR3 spans 18 residues. Trimming cost V 5 bases and J 0 bases; bases outside gene matches: 15. The V gene's germline CDR1 is SGHAT and CDR2 FQNNGV. CDR3 in DNA: TGTGCCAGCAGCCTCGCCTTTGGGGCGGGGGGCAGCTCCTACGAGCAGTACTTC. Amino acid sequence: CASSLAFGAGGSSYEQYF.

This clonotype was recorded at least ten times. The chain uses TRBV28 and TRBJ1-1; D uncertain. The CDR3 totals 12 residues. V was cut by 5 bases and J by 5 bases, with 9 bases left in between. From germline, CDR1 is MDHEN and CDR2 SYDVKM. The CDR3 loop reads CASSLPSTEAFF. Here the CDR3 DNA reads TGTGCCAGCAGTCTCCCGAGTACTGAAGCTTTCTTT.